The clone carrying this T cell receptor (beta chain) was seen more than once but under ten times. This record belongs to a study of T cells in Graves' hyperthyroidism and ophthalmopathy. Recently diagnosed hyperthyroidism of less than 2 months' duration affected patients aged 18 to 65. Amplification of TCR beta CDR3 regions used RNA as the template. An initial round of RT-PCR targeting the TCR CDR3 relied on the HTBI primer set. Via MiXCR, TCRdb re-called the multiplex PCR reads, giving one row per CDR3 protein. This sample has 800,000 or so distinct CDR3 sequences, with over 35% found just once. J gave up 3 bases and V 2 bases, and 4 bases lay outside the gene matches. This CDR3 comprises 15 residues. Germline V gene lookup returns CDR1 ENHRY and CDR2 SYGVKD.

This receptor was identified in a man in his late teens or twenties with Graves' hyperthyroidism. V gene TRBV10-3 combines with J gene TRBJ1-2; TRBD1 agrees at 9 bases. Sequenced: blood. For the CDR3, the DNA is TGTGCCATCAGTGAGCCGGACAGGGGCTACTATGGCTACACCTTC. Translating gives CAISEPDRGYYGYTF.